The clone carrying this T cell receptor beta chain showed up just a few times. This entry is derived from a study of CD8 T cells in ankylosing spondylitis. Researchers built TCR beta libraries using quantitative 5'-RACE with molecular barcodes. TCRdb passed the 5' RACE reads through MiXCR, listing each CDR3 protein once. The sample consists of under 450,000 distinct CDR3 sequences, 20% to 25% of them appearing once. CDR1 SQVTM and CDR2 ANQGSEA come from the germline V gene. Trimming removed 0 bases at V and 3 bases at J, with 11 bases between. The CDR3 is made up of 14 amino acids. The sample comprised blood, either unsorted or a sorted T cell fraction (not recorded which). This sequence joins TRBV29-1 and TRBJ2-5; D ambiguous. The sequence came from a male donor with ankylosing spondylitis or in good health (not recorded which). DNA of the CDR3: TGCAGCGTTGAAGATCCTACTGACAAAGAGACCCAGTACTTC. It codes for CSVEDPTDKETQYF.